This T cell receptor beta chain came from a study of blood T cell repertoires in COVID-19. The CDR3 has 14 amino acids. Trimming pared 5 bases from V and 5 bases from J, leaving 16 bases between. Per germline, CDR1 MDHEN and CDR2 SYDVKM. This table comes from immunoSEQ multiplex PCR, and its TCRdb copy is limited to in-frame clones, with some not included. The sample yields about 210,000 clones, roughly 84% seen once. This sequence joins TRBV28 and TRBJ2-7; the D gene is possibly TRBD1 (5 bases). Sequenced sample: PBMCs or T cells enriched from blood (not recorded which). The receptor was isolated from a man under 40 in a cohort exposed to, infected with or recovered from COVID-19 (not recorded which). CDR3 in amino acids: CASSNIADRHEQYF. As DNA, the CDR3 is TGTGCCAGCAGTAATATAGCCGACAGACACGAGCAGTACTTC.